The sequence of this T cell receptor beta chain was determined in a study of cytomegalovirus exposure and HLA in healthy donors. General study findings and limits: Specific recognition of CMV antigens was confirmed in vitro for three chains (all CMV-associated). Most TCR sequences proved rare, with some public TCRs found in many donors.

Trimming cost V 4 bases and J 2 bases; bases outside gene matches: 6. Germline CDR1 MNHEY, CDR2 SMNVEV (reference sequence). The CDR3 is 15 amino acids. Sequencing was performed with immunoSEQ multiplex PCR; in TCRdb, only in-frame clones are kept and a portion is missing. The data contain more than 85,000 clones, less than 95% of them singletons. The donors were part of the validation cohort, which consisted of more than 90 subjects and was separate from the first cohort of 666 subjects. Points on this clone: Its specificity is not known.

The sequence was obtained from a young woman in good health and CMV-seronegative. The chain combines TRBV27 with TRBJ1-2, with 8 bases fitting TRBD1. Input material: PBMCs. The CDR3 sequence: CASSSAGGNNYGYTF. CDR3 nucleotides: TGTGCCAGCAGTTCCGCAGGGGGCAACAACTATGGCTACACCTTC.